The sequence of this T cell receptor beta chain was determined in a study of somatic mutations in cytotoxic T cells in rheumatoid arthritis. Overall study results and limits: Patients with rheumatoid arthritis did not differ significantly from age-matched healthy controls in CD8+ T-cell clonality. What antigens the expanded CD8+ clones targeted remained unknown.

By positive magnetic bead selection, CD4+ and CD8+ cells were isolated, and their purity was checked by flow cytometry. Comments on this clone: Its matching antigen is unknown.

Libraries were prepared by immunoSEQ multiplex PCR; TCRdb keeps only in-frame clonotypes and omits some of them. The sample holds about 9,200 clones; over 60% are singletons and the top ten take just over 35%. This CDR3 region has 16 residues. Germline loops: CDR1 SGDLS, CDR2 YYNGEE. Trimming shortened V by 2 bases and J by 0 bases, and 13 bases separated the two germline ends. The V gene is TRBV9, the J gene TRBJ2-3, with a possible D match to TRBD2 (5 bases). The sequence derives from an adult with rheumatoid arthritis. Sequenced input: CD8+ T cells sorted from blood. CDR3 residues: CASSVPMRASTDTQYF. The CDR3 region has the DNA TGTGCCAGCAGCGTTCCCATGAGGGCCAGCACAGATACGCAGTATTTT.